This paragraph covers one TCR beta chain sequence. Its antigen is not identified. Sequencing was performed with immunoSEQ multiplex PCR; in TCRdb, only in-frame clones are kept and a portion is missing. The repertoire has 60,000 to 75,000 clones, roughly two thirds of them found once; the top ten carry about 4.7%. The sample belongs to a study of vaccination effects on CD4 cells after COVID-19. The CDR3 has 13 residues. Germline V gene sequence: CDR1 SGHVS, CDR2 FQNEAQ. V was cut by 6 bases and J by 1 base, with 9 bases left in between. Pools of viral peptides were used by the ViraFEST assay to expand antigen-specific CD4+ T cells ahead of sequencing. The authors isolated CD4+ T cells after 9 to 10 days of culture. Confirmation by PCR established that the person had SARS-CoV-2 infection between March and December 2020. Peptides at around 10 ug/ml and IL-2 at about 10 IU/ml were added to some 2 million PBMC per well. The negative control condition used HIV-1 Nef peptides.

The TCR originated in a human donor who had a prior SARS-CoV-2 infection. Here the sequenced sample was CD4+ T cells from PBMCs cultured with HIV peptides, taken before COVID-19 vaccination. Sample subset: HIV-1 Nef peptide pool negative control/reference culture. The chain couples TRBV7-8 to TRBJ1-1; weak D call: TRBD1 (5 bases). The CDR3 DNA follows: TGTGCCAGCAGTTCGACAGAGAACACTGAAGCTTTCTTT. Translating it yields CASSSTENTEAFF.